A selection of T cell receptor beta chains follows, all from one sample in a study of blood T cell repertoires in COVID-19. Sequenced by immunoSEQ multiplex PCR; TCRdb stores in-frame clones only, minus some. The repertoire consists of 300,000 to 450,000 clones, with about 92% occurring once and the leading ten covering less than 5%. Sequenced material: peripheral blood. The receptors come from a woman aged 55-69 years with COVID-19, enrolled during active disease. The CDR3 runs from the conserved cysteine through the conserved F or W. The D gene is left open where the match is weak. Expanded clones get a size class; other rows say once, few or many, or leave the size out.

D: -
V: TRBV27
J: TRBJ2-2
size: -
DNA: TGTGCCAGCAGTTTATATCGCGTTTTGGGGACATCTACCACCGGGGAGCTGTTTTTT
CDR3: CASSLYRVLGTSTTGELFF

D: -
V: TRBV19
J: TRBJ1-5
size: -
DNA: TGTGCCAGTAGTCTACTGTTCCCAGGACTAGGTTCGAATCAGCCCCAGCATTTT
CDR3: CASSLLFPGLGSNQPQHF

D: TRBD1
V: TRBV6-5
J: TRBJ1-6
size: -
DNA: TGTGCCAGCAGTTACGGGACAGGCGCTTCACCCCTCCACTTT
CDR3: CASSYGTGASPLHF

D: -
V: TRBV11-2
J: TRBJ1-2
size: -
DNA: TGTGCCAGCAGCTTAGGGGGAGCCTATGGCTACACCTTC
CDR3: CASSLGGAYGYTF

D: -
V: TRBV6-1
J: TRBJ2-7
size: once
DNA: TGTGCCAGCAGTGAAGCGGGGGGTCGCGAGCAGTACTTC
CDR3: CASSEAGGREQYF

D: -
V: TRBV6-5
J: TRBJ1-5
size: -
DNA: TGTGCCAGCAGTTACTCAGGGGATGGCAATCAGCCCCAGCATTTT
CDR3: CASSYSGDGNQPQHF

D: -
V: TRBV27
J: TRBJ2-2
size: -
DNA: TGTGCCAGCACTTACCGGGGGACCGGGGAGCTGTTTTTT
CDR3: CASTYRGTGELFF

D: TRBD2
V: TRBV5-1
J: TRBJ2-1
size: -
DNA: TGCGCCAGCAGCGCCGTAGCGGGGGGGCAGAGTGAGCAGTTCTTC
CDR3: CASSAVAGGQSEQFF

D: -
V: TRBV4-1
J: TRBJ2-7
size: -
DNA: TGCGCCAGCAGCCAAGCCAGTCACGAGCAGTACTTC
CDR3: CASSQASHEQYF

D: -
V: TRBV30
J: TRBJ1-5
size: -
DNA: TGTGCCTGGAGTGTGGGGACATATAGCAATCAGCCCCAGCATTTT
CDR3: CAWSVGTYSNQPQHF

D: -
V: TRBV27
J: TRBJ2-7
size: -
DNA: TGTGCCAGCAGTCCCCGACAGATCTACGAGCAGTACTTC
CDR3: CASSPRQIYEQYF

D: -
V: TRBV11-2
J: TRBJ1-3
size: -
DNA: TGTGCCAGCAGTTTTTATGACAGCCCTGGAAACACCATATATTTT
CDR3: CASSFYDSPGNTIYF

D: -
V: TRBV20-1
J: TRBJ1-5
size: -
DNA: TGCAGTGCTAGAACGGGAGAGCCCCAGCATTTT
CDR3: CSARTGEPQHF

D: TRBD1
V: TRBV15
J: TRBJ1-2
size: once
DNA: TGTGCCACCAGCAGAACGGGACAGCTTAACTATGGCTACACCTTC
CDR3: CATSRTGQLNYGYTF

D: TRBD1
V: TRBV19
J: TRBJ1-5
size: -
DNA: TGTGCCAGTAGGCGAACCGGGACAGGGGGGGTCTCCAATCAGCCCCAGCATTTT
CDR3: CASRRTGTGGVSNQPQHF

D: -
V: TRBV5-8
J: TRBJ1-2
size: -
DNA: TGTGCCGTACACAACCTCCGGGACTCAAAGTCAGGTGGCTACACCTTC
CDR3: CAVHNLRDSKSGGYTF

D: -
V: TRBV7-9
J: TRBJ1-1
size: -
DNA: TGTGCCAGCAGCTTGGGGACACTCGGAGCTTTCTTT
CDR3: CASSLGTLGAFF

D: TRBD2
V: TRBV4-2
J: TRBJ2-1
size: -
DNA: TGTGCCAGCAGCCAGGGGCGCCGGGCTAGCGGGGCGGTTAATGAGCAGTTCTTC
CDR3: CASSQGRRASGAVNEQFF

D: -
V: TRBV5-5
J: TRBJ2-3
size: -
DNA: TGTGCCAGCAGCCGACGGGTCTTGGGAGATACGCAGTATTTT
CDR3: CASSRRVLGDTQYF

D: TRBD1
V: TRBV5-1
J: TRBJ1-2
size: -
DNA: TGCGCCAGCAGCGTACTCCCGGGACAGGAGAGAGGCTACACCTTC
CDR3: CASSVLPGQERGYTF

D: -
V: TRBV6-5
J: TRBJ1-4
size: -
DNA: TGTGCCAGCAGTACAGTCAACCGGGAAAAACTGTTTTTT
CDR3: CASSTVNREKLFF

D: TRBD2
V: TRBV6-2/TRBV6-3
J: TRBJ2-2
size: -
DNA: TGTGCCAGCAGTAGACTAGCGGGGGGCCCCACCGGGGAGCTGTTTTTT
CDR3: CASSRLAGGPTGELFF

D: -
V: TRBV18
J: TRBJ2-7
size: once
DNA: TGTGCCAGCTCACCCGACTTTTTTAGTGAGCAGTACTTC
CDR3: CASSPDFFSEQYF

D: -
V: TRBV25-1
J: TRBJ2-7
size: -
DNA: TGTGCCAGCCAGAGGGGGGGAGCTAACCTCGAGCAGTACTTC
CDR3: CASQRGGANLEQYF

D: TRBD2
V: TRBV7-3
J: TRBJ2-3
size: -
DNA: TGTGCCAGCAGCGAGATAGCGGGACGCACAGATACGCAGTATTTT
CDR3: CASSEIAGRTDTQYF